The source of this T cell receptor beta chain is a study of T cell responses to AZD1222 COVID-19 vaccine. Sequencing was performed with immunoSEQ multiplex PCR; in TCRdb, only in-frame clones are kept and a portion is missing. The data hold more than 110,000 clones, with around 92% observed a single time. This sample comprised peripheral blood, obtained 28 days after the second AZD1222 dose. The source is an adult who received the AZD1222 COVID-19 vaccine.

CDR3 nucleotide sequence: TGTGCCAGCAGCTTAGAAGGGTTGGGGGAGCTGTTTTTT. Its protein product is CASSLEGLGELFF. The rearrangement joins TRBV7-9 to TRBJ2-2; D unresolved. V was clipped by 1 base and J by 8 bases, with 8 bases between them. This CDR3 has 13 amino acids. Germline CDR1 and CDR2: SEHNR and FQNEAQ (reference sequence).